This T cell receptor (beta chain) was documented in a study of blood T cells in healthy people across ages. Alongside a J-beta primer mix, a sample-barcoded 5' primer served in a second PCR lasting about 7 to 12 cycles. Each cDNA molecule was tagged by a template-switch adaptor that had 12 random nucleotides. Using its own MiXCR run on the 5' RACE reads, TCRdb lists one record per CDR3 protein. This sample has around 1,900,000 distinct CDR3 sequences, with roughly two fifths found just once. V lost 5 bases, J lost 14 bases, and 9 bases stayed unmatched. The CDR3 contains 13 residues. Germline assignment: CDR1 SEHNR and CDR2 FQNEAQ (reference sequence). This clonotype has just a few counts.

The receptor was derived from a human donor in good health. The genes are TRBV7-9 and TRBJ2-4, with 10 bases fitting TRBD1. The material sequenced was blood. The CDR3 protein is CASSPRTGGFEYF. CDR3 DNA: TGTGCCAGCAGCCCACGGACAGGGGGATTTGAGTACTTC.